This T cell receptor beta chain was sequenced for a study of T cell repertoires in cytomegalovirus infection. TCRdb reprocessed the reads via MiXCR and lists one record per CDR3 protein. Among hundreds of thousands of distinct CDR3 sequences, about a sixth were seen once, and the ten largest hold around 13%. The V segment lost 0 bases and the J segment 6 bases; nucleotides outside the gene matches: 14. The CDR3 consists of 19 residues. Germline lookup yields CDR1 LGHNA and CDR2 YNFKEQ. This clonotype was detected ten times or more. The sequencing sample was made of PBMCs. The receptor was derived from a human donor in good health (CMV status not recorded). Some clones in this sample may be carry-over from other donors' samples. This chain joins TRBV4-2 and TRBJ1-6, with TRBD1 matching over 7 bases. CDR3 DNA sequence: TGTGCCAGCAGCCAAGATTTGGAGGGGGCGGGTTCGGCTAATTCACCCCTCCACTTT. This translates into CASSQDLEGAGSANSPLHF.